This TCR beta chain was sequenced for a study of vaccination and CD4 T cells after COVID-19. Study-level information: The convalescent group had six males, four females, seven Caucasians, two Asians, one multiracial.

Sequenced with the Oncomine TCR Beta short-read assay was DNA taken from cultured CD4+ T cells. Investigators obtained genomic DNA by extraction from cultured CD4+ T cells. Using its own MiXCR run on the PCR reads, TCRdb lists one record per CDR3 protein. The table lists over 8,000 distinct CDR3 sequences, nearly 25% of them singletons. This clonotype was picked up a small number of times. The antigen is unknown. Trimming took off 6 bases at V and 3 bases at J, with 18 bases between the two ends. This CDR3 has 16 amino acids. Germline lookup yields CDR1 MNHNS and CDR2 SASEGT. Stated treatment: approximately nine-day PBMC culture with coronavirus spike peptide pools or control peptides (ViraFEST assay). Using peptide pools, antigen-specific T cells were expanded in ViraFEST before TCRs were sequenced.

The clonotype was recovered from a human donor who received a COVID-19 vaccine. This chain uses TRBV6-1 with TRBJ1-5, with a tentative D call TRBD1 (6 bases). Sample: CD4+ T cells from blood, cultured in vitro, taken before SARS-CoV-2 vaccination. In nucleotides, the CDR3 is TGTGCCAGCAGGTCCCTTTACAGGGCGCCCAATCAGCCCCAGCATTTT. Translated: CASRSLYRAPNQPQHF.